The 8 T cell receptor beta chains given below trace back to one sample, sequenced in a study of OX40 agonist ivuxolimab in advanced cancers. Clones were sequenced by immunoSEQ multiplex PCR, and TCRdb holds only the in-frame ones, with some missing. The table shows 92,000 or so clones, with 85% to 90% occurring only once. Specimen: CD4+ or CD8+ T cells sorted from blood, collected in a trial of the OX40 agonist ivuxolimab. The receptors derive from an adult with an advanced solid tumor such as melanoma, head and neck, liver or kidney cancer.

The V gene is TRBV7-3, the J gene TRBJ2-5, with D perhaps TRBD1 or TRBD2 (5 bases each). Trimming removed 5 bases from V and 1 base from J, with 17 bases in between. CDR1 and CDR2 from the germline V gene are SGHTA and FQGTGA. This CDR3 is built from 16 residues. The CDR3 here is CASSPNLGAPQETQYF. For the CDR3, the DNA is TGTGCCAGCAGCCCCAACCTCGGGGCCCCCCAAGAGACCCAGTACTTC.

The CDR3 DNA sequence: TGTGCCAGCACCGGACTTAGTTCGGGGAATGAGCAGTTCTTC. Translating it yields CASTGLSSGNEQFF. The genes are TRBV9 and TRBJ2-1; D may be TRBD2 (5 bases). Germline-derived CDR1 and CDR2 are SGDLS and YYNGEE. This CDR3 comprises 14 residues. Trimming pared 6 bases from V and 7 bases from J, leaving 17 bases between. The full variable domain, completed using reference TRBV9 and TRBJ2-1, is DSGVTQTPKHLITATGQRVTLRCSPRSGDLSVYWYQQSLDQGLQFLIQYYNGEERAKGNILERFSAQQFPDLHSELNLSSLELGDSALYFCASTGLSSGNEQFFGPGTRLTVL.

This rearrangement joins TRBV5-1 to TRBJ2-7; 11 bases match TRBD1. Unmatched junction bases numbered 6, after V lost 0 bases and J lost 4 bases. The CDR3 has 16 amino acids. The V gene's germline CDR1 is SGHRS and CDR2 YFSETQ. DNA of the CDR3: TGCGCCAGCAGCTTGGCCTCTGGACAGGGGGCATACGAGCAGTACTTC. Translation: CASSLASGQGAYEQYF. Full variable domain (outside the CDR3, taken from reference TRBV5-1 and TRBJ2-7): KAGVTQTPRYLIKTRGQQVTLSCSPISGHRSVSWYQQTPGQGLQFLFEYFSETQRNKGNFPGRFSGRQFSNSRSEMNVSTLELGDSALYLCASSLASGQGAYEQYFGPGTRLTVT.

The V and J genes are TRBV2 and TRBJ2-3; D remains ambiguous. The CDR3 is 11 residues long. Between the trimmed V and J ends, which lost 6 bases and 2 bases, there was a span of 3 bases. From germline, CDR1 is SNHLY and CDR2 FYNNEI. In DNA, the CDR3 is TGTGCCAGCAGATACACAGATACGCAGTATTTT. It encodes CASRYTDTQYF.

The rearrangement uses TRBV25-1 and TRBJ1-1, with 7 bases fitting TRBD1. CDR1 is MGHDK, CDR2 SYGVNS, per germline. The J segment lost 8 bases and the V segment lost 2 bases, leaving 11 bases of the junction unmatched. The CDR3 loop spans 15 amino acids. For the CDR3, the DNA is TGTGCCAGCAGTGAAGCAGGGGGTTCACCCCTAGAAGCTTTCTTT. Translating gives CASSEAGGSPLEAFF.

The rearrangement links TRBV6-5 to TRBJ2-7, with TRBD2 matching 8 bases. Unmatched junction bases numbered 5, after V lost 5 bases and J lost 2 bases. Germline V gene lookup returns CDR1 MNHEY and CDR2 SVGAGI. The CDR3 is 14 residues long. The CDR3 loop is CASSETLAAYEQYF. CDR3 DNA sequence: TGTGCCAGCAGTGAGACACTAGCGGCCTACGAGCAGTACTTC.

The chain uses TRBV2 and TRBJ2-3, with TRBD1 matching 8 bases. The CDR3 is made up of 13 amino acids. V lost 6 bases to trimming and J lost 3 bases; unmatched junction nucleotides: 2. Germline values: CDR1 SNHLY, CDR2 FYNNEI. The CDR3 DNA reads as TGTGCCAGCAGGTGGACAGGGACAGATACGCAGTATTTT. This encodes CASRWTGTDTQYF.

As DNA, the CDR3 is TGTGCCAGCAGGGGTAACAGGGCATCTAATGAAAAACTGTTTTTT. It yields the protein CASRGNRASNEKLFF. The chain combines TRBV2 with TRBJ1-4, with D possibly being TRBD1 (6 bases). The V end was cut by 6 bases, the J end by 3 bases, with 14 bases between. Germline CDR1 reads SNHLY; CDR2 reads FYNNEI. The CDR3 spans 15 residues. The variable domain in full, completed from reference TRBV2 and TRBJ1-4, reads EPEVTQTPSHQVTQMGQEVILRCVPISNHLYFYWYRQILGQKVEFLVSFYNNEISEKSEIFDDQFSVERPDGSNFTLKIRSTKLEDSAMYFCASRGNRASNEKLFFGSGTQLSVL.